The 10 T cell receptor beta chains listed next were all sequenced from one sample in a study of shared clonotypes between healthy human individuals. Positive CCR7 selection of CD45RO-negative cells yielded the naive CD8 cells, and terminally differentiated effector memory CD45RA+ cells were excluded. Produced via immunoSEQ multiplex PCR; TCRdb's table is partial and in-frame only. The sample carries about 1.9 million clones, 85% to 95% recorded once. The sample was naive CD8+ T cells from PBMCs. Receptor source: a man younger than 35 in good health. Some clones in this sample may be carry-over from other donors' samples.

The chain employs TRBV7-3 and TRBJ1-1; D uncertain. CDR1 is SGHTA, CDR2 FQGTGA, per germline. The CDR3 contains 15 residues. V lost 2 bases, J lost 1 base, and 11 bases lay in between. This CDR3 is CASSLSGLPNTEAFF. CDR3 nucleotides: TGTGCCAGCAGCTTATCGGGCCTGCCGAACACTGAAGCTTTCTTT.

The chain joins TRBV9 to TRBJ2-3; TRBD1 or TRBD2 may be the D gene (5 bases each). Trimming shortened V by 3 bases and J by 2 bases, and 13 bases separated the two germline ends. The CDR3 is 15 residues long. Germline CDR1 reads SGDLS; CDR2 reads YYNGEE. The CDR3 DNA is TGTGCCAGCAGCGCTACGGGACGACTCACAGATACGCAGTATTTT. Its protein product is CASSATGRLTDTQYF.

This sequence joins TRBV29-1 and TRBJ1-2, with D possibly matching TRBD1 (5 bases). Germline V gene data show CDR1 as SQVTM and CDR2 as ANQGSEA. The CDR3 is 12 residues long. Trimming took 6 bases from V and 4 from J, leaving 12 bases between them. The CDR3 region is CSVGGDLYGYTF. The CDR3 nucleotides read TGCAGCGTGGGGGGGGACCTCTATGGCTACACCTTC.

A note on this clone: Other DNA sequences within the sample encode an identical CDR3. This sequence joins TRBV27 and TRBJ2-7, with 7 bases fitting TRBD2. This CDR3 has 14 amino acids. The V gene's germline CDR1 is MNHEY and CDR2 SMNVEV (reference sequence). With V trimmed by 5 bases and J by 3 bases, 7 bases remained unmatched. The CDR3 DNA follows: TGTGCCAGCAGTCCCCAGGGAGGGGTCTACGAGCAGTACTTC. It is translated as CASSPQGGVYEQYF.

This clone was picked up one time. The V gene is TRBV28, the J gene TRBJ2-5; D is uncertain. CDR1 is MDHEN and CDR2 is SYDVKM in the germline V gene. The CDR3 length is 14 residues. V gave up 1 base and J gave up 1 base, with 7 bases separating them. CDR3 loop: CASSLLTFQETQYF. CDR3 nucleotide sequence: TGTGCCAGCAGTTTATTAACTTTCCAAGAGACCCAGTACTTC.

This chain connects TRBV19 to TRBJ1-1; 7 bases are shared with TRBD1. Looked up from germline, CDR1 is LNHDA and CDR2 is SQIVND (reference sequence). V shed 6 bases and J 1 base; nucleotides not matched to a gene: 5. The CDR3 contains 14 residues. The DNA of the CDR3 is TGTGCCAGTAGGACCGGGACAGCGAACACTGAAGCTTTCTTT. It encodes CASRTGTANTEAFF.

This sequence joins TRBV29-1 and TRBJ1-2; 7 bases match TRBD1. Per the germline V gene, CDR1 is SQVTM and CDR2 is ANQGSEA. This CDR3 is built from 11 residues. V was pared by 6 bases and J by 8 bases, with 6 bases of the junction left unmatched. The CDR3 DNA is TGCAGCGTAGCCGGGACAGTCGGCTACACCTTC. This translates into CSVAGTVGYTF.

The chain combines TRBV27 with TRBJ2-7; the D gene could be TRBD1 or TRBD2 (5 bases each). This CDR3 is 15 amino acids long. CDR1 and CDR2 (germline): MNHEY, SMNVEV (reference sequence). Trimming removed 7 bases from V and 1 base from J, with 17 bases in between. CDR3 region: CASTAVGGLSYEQYF. CDR3 nucleotides: TGTGCCAGCACCGCGGTTGGGGGTTTGTCCTACGAGCAGTACTTC.

The chain joins TRBV27 to TRBJ2-1; D is uncertain. Trimming removed 7 bases from V and 10 bases from J, with 11 bases in between. The CDR3 length is 11 residues. CDR1 is MNHEY, CDR2 SMNVEV, per germline (reference sequence). The CDR3 reads CASIGGREQFF. The CDR3, as DNA: TGTGCCAGCATTGGTGGTCGGGAGCAGTTCTTC.

J is TRBJ2-5 and V is TRBV13; 7 bases align to TRBD1. Per germline, CDR1 PRHDT and CDR2 FYEKMQ (reference sequence). Trimming cost V 5 bases and J 0 bases; bases outside gene matches: 18. This CDR3 has 19 amino acids. The chain's CDR3 is CASSNRGQLGAKYQETQYF. The CDR3 DNA reads as TGTGCCAGCAGCAACCGGGGACAGTTGGGGGCAAAGTACCAAGAGACCCAGTACTTC.